A selection of T cell receptor beta chains follows, all from one sample in a study of T cell responses to AZD1222 COVID-19 vaccine. TCRdb's copy holds only in-frame clones and misses some; the assay was immunoSEQ multiplex PCR. Altogether roughly 120,000 clones are present, about 85% being singletons, with the ten largest covering about 6%. This specimen was peripheral blood, taken on day 0 of AZD1222 vaccination. The source of these receptors is an adult in good health. The CDR3 runs from the conserved cysteine through the conserved F or W. D genes are given only for firm matches. For some rows the clone size is stated as once, few or many, or as a class when expanded; others skip it.

TRBJ1-1 - - TRBV5-6 CASSLGSLAGTEAFF TGTGCCAGCAGCTTGGGTAGTCTAGCGGGGACTGAAGCTTTCTTT
TRBJ2-3 - - TRBV7-8 CASSLDRPDTQYF TGTGCCAGCAGCTTAGACAGGCCAGATACGCAGTATTTT
TRBJ1-1 - - TRBV27 CASSTNQGAVEAFF TGTGCCAGCAGTACTAATCAGGGAGCTGTTGAAGCTTTCTTT
TRBJ2-1 - - TRBV5-1 CASSWGDSHNEQFF TGCGCCAGCAGCTGGGGGGACAGCCACAATGAGCAGTTCTTC
TRBJ1-3 - - TRBV7-2 CASSLDGFSGNTIYF TGTGCCAGCAGCTTAGACGGCTTCTCTGGAAACACCATATATTTT
TRBJ1-2 - - TRBV5-1 CASSLGPAYGYTF TGCGCCAGCAGCTTGGGGCCAGCTTATGGCTACACCTTC
TRBJ1-2 - - TRBV7-2 CASSLSRGGGGYTF TGTGCCAGCAGCTTAAGCCGAGGCGGAGGTGGCTACACCTTC
TRBJ2-7 - - TRBV11-3 CASSLNRGEQYF TGTGCCAGCAGCTTAAACCGCGGCGAGCAGTACTTC
TRBJ1-2 - - TRBV5-4 CASSSSRTERYGYTF TGTGCCAGCAGCTCCTCCCGGACAGAGCGCTATGGCTACACCTTC
TRBJ1-5 few - TRBV6-6 CASSYEPLNQPQHF TGTGCCAGCAGTTACGAACCTTTGAATCAGCCCCAGCATTTT
TRBJ2-1 - - TRBV2 CASSRISREQFF TGTGCCAGCTCCCGGATTAGCCGTGAGCAGTTCTTC
TRBJ2-1 few - TRBV7-9 CASNQGGAGNEQFF TGTGCCAGCAACCAAGGTGGCGCCGGGAATGAGCAGTTCTTC
TRBJ1-3 - - TRBV12-3/TRBV12-4 CASSHYENTIYF TGTGCCAGCAGCCATTACGAAAACACCATATATTTT
TRBJ2-5 - - TRBV19 CASSMGRAETQYF TGTGCCAGTAGTATGGGGAGAGCCGAGACCCAGTACTTC
TRBJ2-7 - - TRBV27 CASSPTLAYEQYF TGTGCCAGCAGCCCTACTCTAGCCTACGAGCAGTACTTC
TRBJ1-4 - - TRBV6-5 CAIRGSGLNEKLFF TGTGCCATCCGGGGTTCAGGTTTGAATGAAAAACTGTTTTTT
TRBJ1-2 - - TRBV5-5 CASSLAHALYGYTF TGTGCCAGCAGCTTGGCCCATGCCCTCTATGGCTACACCTTC
TRBJ1-5 - TRBD1 TRBV5-5 CASSLEGTGGGQPQHF TGTGCCAGCAGCTTGGAGGGGACAGGGGGCGGTCAGCCCCAGCATTTT
TRBJ1-1 - - TRBV28 CASSGGGRNTEAFF TGTGCCAGCAGCGGGGGCGGCAGGAACACTGAAGCTTTCTTT
TRBJ2-2 - - TRBV2 CASSVRRSGELFF TGTGCCAGCAGTGTCAGGAGGAGCGGGGAGCTGTTTTTT
TRBJ2-7 - - TRBV19 CASSIPQGLLSYEQYF TGTGCCAGTAGTATCCCGCAGGGCCTTCTCTCCTACGAGCAGTACTTC
TRBJ1-5 - - TRBV28 CAGGRDLNQPQHF TGTGCCGGGGGCAGGGATCTCAATCAGCCCCAGCATTTT